Shown below are 30 T cell receptor beta chains from a single sample sequenced in a study of cytomegalovirus exposure and HLA in healthy donors. The primer mix had 60 Vbeta and 13 Jbeta primers. Clones were read by immunoSEQ multiplex PCR, and TCRdb kept only the in-frame ones, dropping some. The sample includes 45,000 to 65,000 clones, about 71% of them seen just once. The sample consisted of PBMCs. The receptors originated from a woman in her forties or fifties in good health and CMV-seropositive.

This rearrangement joins TRBV6-4 to TRBJ2-1, with 9 bases matching TRBD1. V trimming: 5 bases; J trimming: 1 base; junction bases outside the gene matches: 3. In germline, CDR1 is MRHNA, CDR2 SNTAGT. There are 15 residues in the CDR3. The CDR3 sequence: CASSTGTGSYNEQFF. CDR3 in DNA: TGTGCCAGCAGTACCGGGACAGGGTCCTACAATGAGCAGTTCTTC.

The gene calls are TRBV19 and TRBJ1-6; TRBD1 agrees at 7 bases. CDR3 length: 15 residues. Germline CDR1 is LNHDA and CDR2 is SQIVND (reference sequence). V was pared by 4 bases and J by 0 bases, with 0 bases of the junction left unmatched. The CDR3 region is CASSRDSSYNSPLHF. The CDR3 DNA follows: TGTGCCAGTAGTAGGGACAGCTCCTATAATTCACCCCTCCACTTT.

This clone was detected only a few times. The J gene is TRBJ2-2, the V gene TRBV7-9; D gene ambiguous. This CDR3 has 13 residues. V was cut by 3 bases and J by 4 bases, with 6 bases left in between. The germline V gene has CDR1 SEHNR and CDR2 FQNEAQ (reference sequence). The CDR3 sequence is CASSFHGTGELFF. In DNA, the CDR3 is TGTGCCAGCAGCTTTCACGGCACCGGGGAGCTGTTTTTT.

The chain is built from TRBV4-3 and TRBJ1-1, with D unresolved. The CDR3 is 16 amino acids. Germline V gene lookup returns CDR1 LGHNA and CDR2 YSLEER. Trimming cost V 6 bases and J 3 bases, with 20 bases left between them. CDR3 DNA sequence: TGCGCCAGCAGTCGACAAAGGTCTAAGAAGGACACTGAAGCTTTCTTT. Its protein is CASSRQRSKKDTEAFF.

CDR3 in DNA: TGTGCCAGCAGGGACAGGGGGTCCGGGGAGCTGTTTTTT. Translated, it gives CASRDRGSGELFF. The rearrangement links TRBV6-5 to TRBJ2-2; 10 nucleotides agree with TRBD1. This CDR3 spans 13 amino acids. Per the germline V gene, CDR1 is MNHEY and CDR2 is SVGAGI. Trimming at V came to 6 bases and at J to 6 bases, leaving 1 base not matched to a gene.

The V gene is TRBV5-5, the J gene TRBJ1-4, with 8 nucleotides matching TRBD1. The junction had 13 bases not matched to a gene; V was cut back by 4 bases and J by 8 bases. The CDR3 consists of 16 residues. Germline V CDR1 and CDR2: SGHKS, YYEKEE (reference sequence). The CDR3 sequence is CASSTGTGLKSEKLFF. CDR3 sequence (DNA): TGTGCCAGCAGCACCGGGACAGGACTAAAGTCGGAAAAACTGTTTTTT.

This clone has a single count. The rearrangement uses TRBV29-1 and TRBJ2-6, with 8 bases fitting TRBD1. Germline loops: CDR1 SQVTM, CDR2 ANQGSEA. V lost 0 bases and J lost 2; bases outside the gene matches: 9. The CDR3 contains 18 residues. The CDR3 nucleotides are TGCAGCGTTGAAGATGGGCAGGGGGCGCTGGCTGGGGCCAACGTCCTGACTTTC. Translation gives CSVEDGQGALAGANVLTF.

V is TRBV6-1 and J is TRBJ1-1; TRBD1 matches at 9 bases. J gave up 4 bases and V 6 bases, and 9 bases lay outside the gene matches. The V gene's germline CDR1 is MNHNS and CDR2 SASEGT. This CDR3 has 15 residues. The CDR3, as DNA: TGTGCCAGCAGGGTCCAACAGGGGGCGAGCACTGAAGCTTTCTTT. It specifies CASRVQQGASTEAFF.

This chain uses TRBV7-2 with TRBJ2-3; TRBD2 matches at 9 bases. This CDR3 is built from 17 residues. V dropped 0 bases and J dropped 2; count of bases not matched to a gene: 6. CDR1 is SGHTA and CDR2 is FQGNSA in the germline V gene. CDR3 residues: CASSLAGSGGLTDTQYF. CDR3 DNA: TGTGCCAGCAGCTTAGCTGGTAGCGGGGGCCTCACAGATACGCAGTATTTT. The full variable domain, its missing parts supplied by reference TRBV7-2 and TRBJ2-3, is GAGVSQSPSNKVTEKGKDVELRCDPISGHTALYWYRQSLGQGLEFLIYFQGNSAPDKSGLPSDRFSAERTGGSVSTLTIQRTQQEDSAVYLCASSLAGSGGLTDTQYFGPGTRLTVL.

The count of this clone is one. The chain combines TRBV27 with TRBJ2-4; D remains unclear. The CDR3 totals 15 residues. Germline V CDR1 and CDR2: MNHEY, SMNVEV (reference sequence). The V and J ends lost 8 bases and 0 bases respectively, with 14 bases between them. In DNA form, the CDR3 reads TGTGCCAGCTTTAACACGTTTCTAGCCAAAAACATTCAGTACTTC. Protein: CASFNTFLAKNIQYF.

The chain joins TRBV7-9 to TRBJ1-5; 8 bases are a match to TRBD1. Trimming at V came to 4 bases and at J to 6 bases, leaving 5 bases not matched to a gene. The V gene's germline CDR1 is SEHNR and CDR2 FQNEAQ (reference sequence). CDR3 length: 14 amino acids. CDR3 DNA: TGTGCCAGCAGCTCGACAGGGGACGGTCAGCCCCAGCATTTT. Encoded protein: CASSSTGDGQPQHF.

This clone occurred a few times. The gene calls are TRBV19 and TRBJ1-5; no definite D call. The germline V and J ends were trimmed by 8 bases and 6 bases, with 14 bases remaining between them. The germline V gene encodes CDR1 LNHDA and CDR2 SQIVND (reference sequence). This CDR3 has 13 residues. CDR3 protein: CASVGLAVQPQHF. The CDR3 nucleotides are TGTGCCAGTGTAGGGTTAGCGGTTCAGCCCCAGCATTTT.

V is TRBV10-3 and J is TRBJ1-1; D unresolved. V dropped 3 bases and J dropped 8 bases, with 13 bases sitting between them. The CDR3 contains 13 residues. CDR1 and CDR2 (germline): ENHRY, SYGVKD. DNA for the CDR3: TGTGCCATCAGTGATTGGGAGGGATCCGAAGCTTTCTTT. Its translation is CAISDWEGSEAFF.

V and J are TRBV6-5 and TRBJ1-2; 7 bases are shared with TRBD1. The CDR3 is made up of 13 amino acids. Germline trimming cut 6 bases from V and 6 bases from J; bases unmatched to any gene: 7. Germline assignment: CDR1 MNHEY and CDR2 SVGAGI. CDR3 residues: CASRPGQPNGYTF. Here the CDR3 DNA reads TGTGCCAGCAGACCGGGACAGCCTAATGGCTACACCTTC.

This chain joins TRBV2 and TRBJ1-2; the D gene is possibly TRBD1 (6 bases). Germline V gene data show CDR1 as SNHLY and CDR2 as FYNNEI. The CDR3 covers 15 residues. The V gene lost 7 bases and the J gene lost 2 bases, with 17 bases spanning the gap. The DNA of the CDR3 is TGTGCCAGCACCCGGAAGGGGGGGTGGAACTATGGCTACACCTTC. Protein product: CASTRKGGWNYGYTF.

The chain carries TRBV5-6 and TRBJ1-5, with D maybe TRBD1 (5 bases). V lost 1 base and J 7 bases, leaving 15 bases between the germline ends. CDR3 length equals 15 residues. Germline CDR1 is SGHDT and CDR2 is YYEEEE. In DNA form, the CDR3 reads TGTGCCAGCAGCTTGCGTCCCGGGGGTTCGCAGCCCCAGCATTTT. Translating it yields CASSLRPGGSQPQHF. Full variable domain (outside the CDR3, taken from reference TRBV5-6 and TRBJ1-5): DAGVTQSPTHLIKTRGQQVTLRCSPKSGHDTVSWYQQALGQGPQFIFQYYEEEERQRGNFPDRFSGHQFPNYSSELNVNALLLGDSALYLCASSLRPGGSQPQHFGDGTRLSIL.

This clone occurred once. The CDR3 nucleotides are TGCGCCAGCAGCCCGGACAGGCGCTCTGGGGCCAACGTCCTGACTTTC. This codes for CASSPDRRSGANVLTF. The genes are TRBV5-1 and TRBJ2-6; TRBD1 aligns across 7 bases. Unmatched junction bases numbered 4, after V lost 4 bases and J lost 0 bases. Per the germline V gene, CDR1 is SGHRS and CDR2 is YFSETQ. This CDR3 contains 16 residues.

The chain uses TRBV7-9 and TRBJ2-5, with TRBD2 as a possible D gene (6 bases). There are 13 residues in the CDR3. Germline CDR1 SEHNR, CDR2 FQNEAQ (reference sequence). V lost 8 bases, J lost 0 bases, and 10 bases lay in between. The CDR3 sequence: CASSPGDQETQYF. The CDR3 DNA follows: TGTGCCAGCTCTCCGGGGGACCAAGAGACCCAGTACTTC.

The chain couples TRBV6-5 to TRBJ2-1, with 8 bases that match TRBD2. Trimming cost V 0 bases and J 0 bases; bases outside gene matches: 1. The CDR3 contains 16 residues. Germline lookup yields CDR1 MNHEY and CDR2 SVGAGI. The CDR3 spells CASSYSRGASYNEQFF. In DNA, the CDR3 is TGTGCCAGCAGTTACTCGCGGGGGGCCTCCTACAATGAGCAGTTCTTC.

In the case of this clone: An end of the junction differs from the germline gene, which may be a read error. J is TRBJ2-1 and V is TRBV28, with D perhaps TRBD2 (5 bases). The CDR3 is 11 amino acids. The germline V gene encodes CDR1 MDHEN and CDR2 SYDVKM. CDR3: CAGSEGNEQFF. In DNA, the CDR3 is TGTGCCGGCAGCGAGGGCAATGAGCAGTTCTTC. The complete variable domain, with remaining parts taken from reference TRBV28 and TRBJ2-1, reads DVKVTQSSRYLVKRTGEKVFLECVQDMDHENMFWYRQDPGLGLRLIYFSYDVKMKEKGDIPEGYSVSREKKERFSLILESASTNQTSMYLCAGSEGNEQFFGPGTRLTVL.

The CDR3 spells CASSVGLGSTDTQYF. Here the CDR3 DNA reads TGTGCCAGCAGCGTGGGACTGGGTAGCACAGATACGCAGTATTTT. The chain has TRBV11-2 and TRBJ2-3; D might be TRBD2 (6 bases). The V and J ends lost 5 bases and 0 bases respectively, with 12 bases between them. Germline V lookup: CDR1 SGHAT, CDR2 FQNNGV. This CDR3 has 15 residues.

This clone has more than one count but fewer than ten. The chain joins TRBV7-3 to TRBJ1-1; D ambiguous. Germline V gene data show CDR1 as SGHTA and CDR2 as FQGTGA. The V and J ends lost 5 bases and 1 base respectively, with 17 bases between them. CDR3 length: 16 residues. As DNA, the CDR3 is TGTGCCAGCAGCCCGTCTAGCGGGTCGGGGAACACTGAAGCTTTCTTT. It specifies CASSPSSGSGNTEAFF.

The V call is TRBV9, the J call TRBJ2-5; the D gene is possibly TRBD2 (6 bases). Trimming pared 0 bases from V and 4 bases from J, leaving 10 bases between. The CDR3 is made up of 14 amino acids. Germline CDR1 reads SGDLS; CDR2 reads YYNGEE. The DNA of the CDR3 is TGTGCCAGCAGCGTAGATCGGAGGGGAGAGACCCAGTACTTC. Its translation is CASSVDRRGETQYF.

The CDR3 reads CASTTGGNQPQHF. DNA for the CDR3: TGTGCCAGCACAACAGGGGGTAATCAGCCCCAGCATTTT. The V call is TRBV28, the J call TRBJ1-5; 8 bases are a match to TRBD1. The CDR3 runs to 13 residues. Germline CDR1 is MDHEN and CDR2 is SYDVKM. V lost 7 bases and J lost 4; bases outside the gene matches: 3.

The rearrangement links TRBV4-3 to TRBJ1-1, with 8 bases matching TRBD1. CDR1 and CDR2 from the germline V gene are LGHNA and YSLEER. CDR3 length equals 16 residues. V gave up 4 bases and J gave up 1 base; unmatched junction bases: 8. Here the CDR3 reads CASSLDRDPKNTEAFF. The CDR3 nucleotides read TGCGCCAGCAGCCTGGACAGGGATCCCAAGAACACTGAAGCTTTCTTT.

The V and J genes are TRBV16 and TRBJ1-2; D is ambiguous. The CDR3 runs 13 residues. The V gene lost 3 bases and the J gene lost 2 bases, with 7 bases spanning the gap. CDR1 and CDR2 (germline): KGHSY, FQNENV. The CDR3 reads CASSQGRNYGYTF. The DNA for the CDR3 is TGTGCCAGCAGCCAGGGGAGGAACTATGGCTACACCTTC.

The chain employs TRBV6-6 and TRBJ1-2, with 10 bases matching TRBD1. CDR1 and CDR2 (germline): MNHNY, SVGAGI (reference sequence). This CDR3 region has 14 residues. With V trimmed by 6 bases and J by 6 bases, 7 bases remained unmatched. Written as DNA, the CDR3 is TGTGCCAGCAGCCCAGGAGACAGGGGGCATGGCTACACCTTC. Amino acid sequence: CASSPGDRGHGYTF.

CDR3 coding DNA: TGCGCCAGCAGCTTCGTCTCAGGGGGCTATGGCTACACCTTC. This gives the protein CASSFVSGGYGYTF. This sequence joins TRBV5-1 and TRBJ1-2, with TRBD1 matching 7 bases. Germline CDR1 and CDR2: SGHRS and YFSETQ. The CDR3 is 14 amino acids. J was trimmed by 4 bases and V by 2 bases; bases with no gene match: 5.

This clone was seen only a few times. The chain recombines TRBV18 with TRBJ2-3; D is perhaps TRBD2 (8 bases). CDR3 length: 17 residues. CDR1 KGHSH and CDR2 LQKENI come from the germline V gene. The germline V and J ends were trimmed by 3 bases and 3 bases, with 19 bases remaining between them. The DNA for the CDR3 is TGTGCCAGCTCACCTCTAGGGGGCGAGCGGGAGACAGATACGCAGTATTTT. This encodes CASSPLGGERETDTQYF.

This chain connects TRBV7-9 to TRBJ2-7; 7 nucleotides agree with TRBD1. This CDR3 comprises 15 residues. CDR1 is SEHNR and CDR2 is FQNEAQ in the germline V gene (reference sequence). The V segment lost 6 bases and the J segment 4 bases; nucleotides outside the gene matches: 12. The CDR3 loop is CASSQKRTGGYEQYF. The CDR3 nucleotides are TGTGCCAGCAGTCAAAAGAGGACAGGCGGTTACGAGCAGTACTTC.